This TCR beta chain was recorded in a study of regulatory T cells in long-lasting Graves disease. This clonotype was found many times. Sample time point: newly diagnosed GD, antithyroid drugs for less than 3 months. RNA extracted from PBMCs served as the sequencing template. This CDR3 is built from 16 residues. V lost 6 bases to trimming and J lost 4 bases, with 21 bases between them. Per the germline V gene, CDR1 is LGHDT and CDR2 is YNNKEL (reference sequence). Libraries of TCR beta came from iRepertoire HTBI primers plus Arm-PCR of CDR3 regions. One entry per CDR3 protein results from TCRdb running MiXCR on the multiplex PCR reads. This sample has some 500,000 distinct CDR3 sequences; roughly 16% occur once, and the top ten carry roughly 25%. In addition, the sample was reused for a study of T cells in Graves' hyperthyroidism and ophthalmopathy.

V and J are TRBV3-1 and TRBJ2-5, with a weak D call TRBD2 (7 bases). Specimen: peripheral blood mononuclear cells (PBMCs), collected at new diagnosis, from a patient treated with antithyroid drugs. The clonotype comes from a woman aged 35-65 years with Graves disease. Here the CDR3 reads CASSLGPGGLGETQYF. The CDR3 region has the DNA TGTGCCAGCAGTTTGGGGCCGGGGGGCCTTGGAGAGACCCAGTACTTC.